This T cell receptor (beta chain) was observed in a study of cytomegalovirus exposure and HLA in healthy donors. Broader study findings: In vitro assays verified that three CMV-associated chains recognized CMV antigens specifically. According to reports, the classifier identified cytomegalovirus status with high specificity and sensitivity. Most TCRs appeared rarely, but some public TCRs recurred in many donors. The study designated 160 or so TCR beta chains cytomegalovirus-associated.

Per germline, CDR1 SGHNT and CDR2 YYREEE (reference sequence). Trimming shortened V by 0 bases and J by 0 bases, and 10 bases separated the two germline ends. The CDR3 is 16 amino acids. This clone appeared a single time. No antigen is known for it. TCRdb's table, derived via immunoSEQ multiplex PCR, lists solely in-frame clones and lacks some. The sample lists tens of thousands of clones, approximately 93% occurring once. Sequenced input: PBMCs. This chain uses TRBV5-4 with TRBJ1-3; a weak D match, TRBD1 (5 bases). This sequence was found in a woman in her twenties or thirties in good health and CMV-seropositive. CDR3 nucleotides: TGTGCCAGCAGCTTGGGACAGCCGCCCTCTGGAAACACCATATATTTT. Its translation: CASSLGQPPSGNTIYF.